Shown below are 26 T cell receptor beta chains from a single sample sequenced in a study of T cells in narcolepsy. Using immunoSEQ multiplex PCR, the repertoire was profiled, and TCRdb retains in-frame clones only, with some absent. The sample comprises some 30,000 clones, around 75% of which are singletons, and 1.1% rests with the top ten. The specimen was CD45RA- memory CD4+ T cells from PBMCs. Every receptor here comes from a human donor with narcolepsy.

The V and J genes are TRBV6-5 and TRBJ1-2; D is ambiguous. The CDR3 runs to 13 residues. Trimming stripped 7 bases from V and 6 bases from J, with 15 bases between. In germline, CDR1 is MNHEY, CDR2 SVGAGI. The CDR3 nucleotides are TGTGCCAGCACCGGACGGGCTAGCAATGGCTACACCTTC. This translates into CASTGRASNGYTF.

V is TRBV5-1 and J is TRBJ2-7, with 9 bases matching TRBD2. Germline CDR1 SGHRS, CDR2 YFSETQ. V shed 2 bases and J 5 bases; nucleotides not matched to a gene: 5. The CDR3 has 14 amino acids. CDR3 coding DNA: TGCGCCAGCAGCTTCGGGCTAGCGGGACACGAGCAGTACTTC. This gives the protein CASSFGLAGHEQYF.

The V call is TRBV11-2, the J call TRBJ2-2, with D maybe TRBD2 (6 bases). The V and J ends lost 5 bases and 4 bases respectively, with 14 bases between them. CDR1 is SGHAT, CDR2 FQNNGV, per germline. The CDR3 is 15 residues long. The chain's CDR3 is CASSALAGSTGELFF. In nucleotides, the CDR3 is TGTGCCAGCAGCGCCCTGGCGGGAAGCACCGGGGAGCTGTTTTTT. The variable domain in full, with the rest retrieved from reference TRBV11-2 and TRBJ2-2, is EAGVAQSPRYKIIEKRQSVAFWCNPISGHATLYWYQQILGQGPKLLIQFQNNGVVDDSQLPKDRFSAERLKGVDSTLKIQPAKLEDSAVYLCASSALAGSTGELFFGEGSRLTVL.

The chain couples TRBV29-1 to TRBJ1-2, with TRBD1 matching 9 bases. The germline V gene has CDR1 SQVTM and CDR2 ANQGSEA. Trimming removed 6 bases from V and 8 bases from J; junction bases left unmatched: 7. The CDR3 has 12 amino acids. The CDR3 loop reads CSVPTGGVGYTF. As DNA, the CDR3 is TGCAGCGTCCCCACAGGGGGCGTGGGCTACACCTTC.

The table lists this clone with a count of one. The V call is TRBV18, the J call TRBJ1-1; 10 bases line up with TRBD1. V shed 3 bases, J shed 4 bases, and the junction held 2 bases outside the gene matches. From germline, CDR1 is KGHSH and CDR2 LQKENI. The CDR3 is 14 residues long. The CDR3 loop is CASSPGQGFTEAFF. The CDR3 DNA reads TGTGCCAGCTCACCGGGACAGGGGTTCACTGAAGCTTTCTTT.

This clone was found once. The gene calls are TRBV6-6 and TRBJ2-7, with D hard to call. Trimming stripped 8 bases from V and 3 bases from J, with 11 bases between. The CDR3 contains 12 residues. The germline gives CDR1 MNHNY, CDR2 SVGAGI (reference sequence). The CDR3 spells CASVGWVYEQYF. The CDR3 nucleotides are TGTGCCAGCGTAGGGTGGGTCTACGAGCAGTACTTC.

The chain carries TRBV7-8 and TRBJ1-5, with 9 bases fitting TRBD1. The CDR3 contains 15 residues. Germline assignment: CDR1 SGHVS and CDR2 FQNEAQ. V lost 5 bases to trimming and J lost 6 bases; unmatched junction nucleotides: 8. For the CDR3, the DNA is TGTGCCAGCAGCCCCCAAGACAGGGGGTTTCAGCCCCAGCATTTT. As protein: CASSPQDRGFQPQHF.

V and J are TRBV30 and TRBJ2-2; D is uncertain. From germline, CDR1 is GTSNPN and CDR2 SVGIG (reference sequence). The CDR3 totals 13 residues. The V end was cut by 2 bases, the J end by 7 bases, with 11 bases between. The CDR3 DNA follows: TGTGCCTGGAGTCGGGCAGTTCACGGGGAGCTGTTTTTT. This sequence encodes CAWSRAVHGELFF.

This clone was detected only a few times. The chain joins TRBV5-1 to TRBJ2-2, with a possible D match to TRBD1 (6 bases). Germline V gene sequence: CDR1 SGHRS, CDR2 YFSETQ. V was pared by 0 bases and J by 5 bases, with 11 bases between. The CDR3 has 15 residues. The DNA of the CDR3 is TGCGCCAGCAGCTTGGTGGCAGGGGAAACCGGGGAGCTGTTTTTT. It is translated as CASSLVAGETGELFF. The full variable domain, with the rest looked up from reference TRBV5-1 and TRBJ2-2, is KAGVTQTPRYLIKTRGQQVTLSCSPISGHRSVSWYQQTPGQGLQFLFEYFSETQRNKGNFPGRFSGRQFSNSRSEMNVSTLELGDSALYLCASSLVAGETGELFFGEGSRLTVL.

The genes are TRBV5-1 and TRBJ1-2, with a tentative D call TRBD1 (5 bases). Germline V lookup: CDR1 SGHRS, CDR2 YFSETQ. The CDR3 has 15 residues. Trimming took 7 bases from V and 8 from J, leaving 24 bases between them. CDR3 DNA sequence: TGCGCCAGCCGAAACCAGGGTTTTAAGCGGGACGGCTACACCTTC. It yields the protein CASRNQGFKRDGYTF.

The chain recombines TRBV18 with TRBJ2-1, with D perhaps TRBD2 (6 bases). The germline gives CDR1 KGHSH, CDR2 LQKENI. V was cut by 6 bases and J by 8 bases, with 14 bases left in between. The CDR3 consists of 13 residues. Here the CDR3 DNA reads TGTGCCAGCTCCCGGACACGGGAGCATGAGCAGTTCTTC. Translation gives CASSRTREHEQFF.

The V and J genes are TRBV7-3 and TRBJ1-1; the match to TRBD1 covers 7 bases. V lost 2 bases and J lost 7; bases outside the gene matches: 4. The germline V gene has CDR1 SGHTA and CDR2 FQGTGA. This CDR3 comprises 13 residues. The CDR3 sequence: CASSLDDRVEAFF. For the CDR3, the DNA is TGTGCCAGCAGCTTAGACGACAGGGTTGAAGCTTTCTTT.

The chain is built from TRBV5-8 and TRBJ2-7; TRBD2 matches at 13 bases. The V gene end was trimmed by 4 bases and the J gene end by 7 bases; junction bases not matched to a gene: 11. Germline V CDR1 and CDR2: SGHTS, YDEGEE. This CDR3 contains 16 residues. This chain's CDR3 is CASSRWTSGRSGEQYF. The DNA of the CDR3 is TGTGCCAGCAGCAGATGGACTAGCGGGAGAAGTGGGGAGCAGTACTTC.

The chain carries TRBV5-8 and TRBJ2-1; 9 bases are shared with TRBD2. The germline V gene has CDR1 SGHTS and CDR2 YDEGEE. CDR3 size: 13 residues. J gave up 11 bases and V 3 bases, and 6 bases lay outside the gene matches. CDR3 nucleotide sequence: TGTGCCAGCAGCTCCCTGACTAGCGGTAAGCAGTTCTTC. Translating gives CASSSLTSGKQFF.

The chain has TRBV19 and TRBJ1-4; possible D gene TRBD1, 5 bases. CDR1 and CDR2 from the germline V gene are LNHDA and SQIVND (reference sequence). Trimming left V 1 base short and J 4 bases short, with 10 bases between. The CDR3 runs to 15 residues. The CDR3 protein is CASSIGGVRNEKLFF. In nucleotides, the CDR3 is TGTGCCAGTAGTATAGGAGGGGTCCGTAATGAAAAACTGTTTTTT. Using reference TRBV19 and TRBJ1-4 for the parts outside the CDR3, the full variable domain is DGGITQSPKYLFRKEGQNVTLSCEQNLNHDAMYWYRQDPGQGLRLIYYSQIVNDFQKGDIAEGYSVSREKKESFPLTVTSAQKNPTAFYLCASSIGGVRNEKLFFGSGTQLSVL.

The gene calls are TRBV28 and TRBJ2-7, with D tentatively TRBD1 or TRBD2 (5 bases each). Germline V gives CDR1 MDHEN, CDR2 SYDVKM. This CDR3 has 15 residues. V dropped 5 bases and J dropped 0 bases, with 14 bases sitting between them. The CDR3 loop is CASSRSSGGSYEQYF. CDR3 coding DNA: TGTGCCAGCAGTCGTAGTAGTGGGGGCTCCTACGAGCAGTACTTC.

This clone was seen a single time. This chain links TRBV2 with TRBJ2-3, with D possibly TRBD1 on 6 matching bases. The CDR3 totals 15 residues. Germline values: CDR1 SNHLY, CDR2 FYNNEI. The V end was cut by 4 bases, the J end by 0 bases, with 11 bases between. The CDR3 region is CASSVDRTSTDTQYF. The CDR3 DNA reads as TGTGCCAGCAGTGTCGACAGGACGAGCACAGATACGCAGTATTTT.

This clone was counted between two and nine times. The genes are TRBV6-5 and TRBJ1-2; 8 bases align to TRBD1. J lost 3 bases, V lost 8 bases, and 8 bases had no gene match. The germline CDR1 and CDR2 sequences are MNHEY and SVGAGI. The CDR3 is 14 residues long. For the CDR3, the DNA is TGTGCCAGCGGTAGACAGGGGCCGGACTATGGCTACACCTTC. Translated, it gives CASGRQGPDYGYTF.

The CDR3 sequence is CASSLFGRGTGGPDTQYF. Here the CDR3 DNA reads TGTGCCAGCAGCTTATTCGGCCGCGGGACAGGGGGCCCAGATACGCAGTATTTT. This chain connects TRBV7-9 to TRBJ2-3; TRBD1 aligns across 12 bases. Germline V CDR1 and CDR2: SEHNR, FQNEAQ (reference sequence). This CDR3 has 18 amino acids. Trimming took 2 bases from V and 4 from J; bases not matched to a gene: 10.

The chain links TRBV19 to TRBJ2-7; possibly TRBD1 or TRBD2 for D (7 bases each). CDR3 length: 15 residues. The V gene's germline CDR1 is LNHDA and CDR2 SQIVND (reference sequence). Between the trimmed V and J ends, which lost 5 bases and 6 bases, there was a span of 20 bases. CDR3 nucleotides: TGTGCCAGTAGTTCACAGGGGACTTCGGGGGGCGAGCAGTACTTC. It specifies CASSSQGTSGGEQYF.

The chain is built from TRBV7-6 and TRBJ2-2; TRBD2 matches at 14 bases. This CDR3 contains 15 residues. V dropped 4 bases and J dropped 8; count of bases not matched to a gene: 3. Germline CDR1 reads SGHVS; CDR2 reads FNYEAQ. The DNA for the CDR3 is TGTGCCAGCAGCTGGGGACTAGCGGGAGAGGGGGAGCTGTTTTTT. Translated, it gives CASSWGLAGEGELFF.

The chain carries TRBV21-1 and TRBJ2-7; TRBD2 is taken as the D call from the table, unchecked against the DNA. TRBV21-1 is recorded as a pseudogene. CDR3 length: 16 residues. The CDR3 here is CASRFGVANVLDEQYF. CDR3 coding DNA: TGTGCCAGCAGGTTCGGAGTAGCTAACGTGTTAGACGAGCAGTACTTC.

The chain uses TRBV6-6 and TRBJ2-7; weak D call: TRBD2 (5 bases). Trimming took 5 bases from V and 0 from J, leaving 11 bases between them. This CDR3 is 14 amino acids long. Per the germline V gene, CDR1 is MNHNY and CDR2 is SVGAGI (reference sequence). The CDR3 reads CASSPGVSSYEQYF. CDR3 DNA: TGTGCCAGCAGTCCCGGGGTCAGCTCCTACGAGCAGTACTTC.

This sequence joins TRBV30 and TRBJ2-3, with a possible D match to TRBD2 (5 bases). Germline assignment: CDR1 GTSNPN and CDR2 SVGIG (reference sequence). The CDR3 runs 14 residues. The V end was cut by 1 base, the J end by 4 bases, with 12 bases between. The CDR3 loop is CAWSGPGRADTQYF. In nucleotides, the CDR3 is TGTGCCTGGAGTGGACCGGGAAGGGCAGATACGCAGTATTTT.

This clone was seen more than once but under ten times. This rearrangement joins TRBV28 to TRBJ1-2, with 8 bases that match TRBD1. The V segment lost 8 bases and the J segment 3 bases; nucleotides outside the gene matches: 8. From germline, CDR1 is MDHEN and CDR2 SYDVKM. The CDR3 extends over 14 amino acids. As DNA, the CDR3 is TGTGCCAGCGTCGACAGGGGTCGGGACTATGGCTACACCTTC. Translated: CASVDRGRDYGYTF.

DNA for the CDR3: TGTGCCAGCAGCTCGACCAGGGTACGGGGCTACACCTTC. Encoded protein: CASSSTRVRGYTF. J is TRBJ1-2 and V is TRBV11-2, with D possibly TRBD1 on 5 matching bases. Trimming took off 4 bases at V and 8 bases at J, with 14 bases between the two ends. CDR1 is SGHAT and CDR2 is FQNNGV in the germline V gene. There are 13 residues in the CDR3. Full variable domain (outside the CDR3, taken from reference TRBV11-2 and TRBJ1-2): EAGVAQSPRYKIIEKRQSVAFWCNPISGHATLYWYQQILGQGPKLLIQFQNNGVVDDSQLPKDRFSAERLKGVDSTLKIQPAKLEDSAVYLCASSSTRVRGYTFGSGTRLTVV.